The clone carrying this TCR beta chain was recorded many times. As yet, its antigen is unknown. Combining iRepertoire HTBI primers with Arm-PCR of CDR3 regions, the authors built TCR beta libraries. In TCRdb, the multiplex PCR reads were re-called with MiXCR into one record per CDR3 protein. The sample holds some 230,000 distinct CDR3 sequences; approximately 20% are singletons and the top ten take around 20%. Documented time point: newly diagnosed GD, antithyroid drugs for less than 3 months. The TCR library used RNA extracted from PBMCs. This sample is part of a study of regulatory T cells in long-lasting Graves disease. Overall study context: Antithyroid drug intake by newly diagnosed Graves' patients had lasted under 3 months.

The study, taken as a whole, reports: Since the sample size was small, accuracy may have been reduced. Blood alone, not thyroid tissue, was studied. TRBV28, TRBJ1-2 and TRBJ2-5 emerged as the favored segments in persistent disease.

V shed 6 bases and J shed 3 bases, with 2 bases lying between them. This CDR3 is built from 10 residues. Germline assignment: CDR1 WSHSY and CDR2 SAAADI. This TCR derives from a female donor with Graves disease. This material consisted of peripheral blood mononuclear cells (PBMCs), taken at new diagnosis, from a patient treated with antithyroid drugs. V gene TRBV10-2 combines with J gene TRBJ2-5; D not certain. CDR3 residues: CASREETQYF. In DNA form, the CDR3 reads TGCGCCAGCAGAGAAGAGACCCAGTACTTC.